These 25 T cell receptor beta chains were sequenced from one sample in a study of cytomegalovirus exposure and HLA in healthy donors. PCR involved 60 Vbeta and 13 Jbeta primers. TCRdb's copy holds only in-frame clones and misses some; the assay was immunoSEQ multiplex PCR. This repertoire shows some 210,000 clones, 87% found once; its top ten account for around 1.4%. Material for sequencing was PBMCs. These receptors came from a man younger than 40 in good health and CMV-seronegative.

V is TRBV5-1 and J is TRBJ2-7, with 8 bases that match TRBD1. The CDR3 length is 14 residues. Unmatched junction bases numbered 4, after V lost 1 base and J lost 4 bases. CDR1 is SGHRS, CDR2 YFSETQ, per germline. The CDR3 reads CASSLTGGQYEQYF. CDR3 DNA: TGCGCCAGCAGCTTGACAGGGGGGCAGTACGAGCAGTACTTC.

The chain carries TRBV2 and TRBJ1-1, with a weak D call TRBD1 (5 bases). Germline-derived CDR1 and CDR2 are SNHLY and FYNNEI. The CDR3 has 18 amino acids. V shed 3 bases and J shed 1 base, with 21 bases lying between them. The CDR3 loop is CASSDGNAEWRGNTEAFF. The DNA for the CDR3 is TGTGCCAGCAGTGACGGCAACGCCGAGTGGAGGGGGAACACTGAAGCTTTCTTT.

The chain has TRBV27 and TRBJ2-5, with D possibly being TRBD2 (6 bases). The J call may not be correct, given that the DNA end is closer to TRBJ2-7. This CDR3 comprises 14 residues. The V gene's germline CDR1 is MNHEY and CDR2 SMNVEV (reference sequence). Here the CDR3 DNA reads TGTGCCAGCAGTCCGCGGACTATACGGAACGAGCAGTACTTC. Its translation is CASSPRTIRNEQYF.

The rearrangement links TRBV11-3 to TRBJ2-7; 8 bases are shared with TRBD1. CDR3 length equals 15 residues. Germline CDR1 is SGHNT and CDR2 is YENEEA. With V trimmed by 5 bases and J by 0 bases, 6 bases remained unmatched. In DNA, the CDR3 is TGTGCCAGCAGCAAAGGACAGGGAGGCTCCTACGAGCAGTACTTC. Translation gives CASSKGQGGSYEQYF.

This rearrangement joins TRBV7-6 to TRBJ2-2; TRBD1 matches 8 bases. This CDR3 spans 16 amino acids. Looked up from germline, CDR1 is SGHVS and CDR2 is FNYEAQ. V lost 4 bases and J lost 0; bases outside the gene matches: 4. CDR3 DNA sequence: TGTGCCAGCAGCTCCGGACAGGGCCCGAACACCGGGGAGCTGTTTTTT. This encodes CASSSGQGPNTGELFF.

Worth noting for this clone: The sample holds other DNA sequences that translate to the same CDR3. The gene calls are TRBV4-2 and TRBJ2-7; 9 bases agree with TRBD1. The junction had 6 bases not matched to a gene; V was cut back by 4 bases and J by 2 bases. CDR1 is LGHNA, CDR2 YNFKEQ, per germline. This CDR3 contains 15 residues. CDR3: CASSPQDRGPYEQYF. The CDR3 region has the DNA TGTGCCAGCAGCCCACAGGACAGGGGACCCTACGAGCAGTACTTC.

The chain combines TRBV5-4 with TRBJ2-5; no firm D call. The J call may be incorrect, as the DNA end agrees better with TRBJ2-7. The germline gives CDR1 SGHNT, CDR2 YYREEE (reference sequence). This CDR3 is 14 amino acids long. The CDR3 protein is CASSEPGPSYEQYF. DNA of the CDR3: TGTGCCAGCAGCGAACCAGGTCCGTCCTACGAGCAGTACTTC.

The J gene is TRBJ1-2, the V gene TRBV19; no clear D. From germline, CDR1 is LNHDA and CDR2 SQIVND (reference sequence). V was pared by 6 bases and J by 1 base, with 12 bases between. The CDR3 is 14 residues long. CDR3 nucleotides: TGTGCCAGTAGCTCCGGAGGGAGTAACTATGGCTACACCTTC. This codes for CASSSGGSNYGYTF.

The rearrangement joins TRBV18 to TRBJ2-5; 7 nucleotides agree with TRBD2. Unmatched junction bases numbered 7, after V lost 2 bases and J lost 4 bases. Germline CDR1 KGHSH, CDR2 LQKENI. The CDR3 length is 15 residues. For the CDR3, the DNA is TGTGCCAGCTCACCATACGGTTCGGGGGGAGAGACCCAGTACTTC. It encodes CASSPYGSGGETQYF.

This clone has a handful of counts. V is TRBV19 and J is TRBJ1-5; 10 bases are a match to TRBD1. The ends lost 4 bases at V and 7 bases at J; junction bases unmatched: 4. The germline gives CDR1 LNHDA, CDR2 SQIVND (reference sequence). The CDR3 has 14 amino acids. Written as DNA, the CDR3 is TGTGCCAGTAGTACCGGGACAGGGGAGCAGCCCCAGCATTTT. Translation: CASSTGTGEQPQHF.

V usage is TRBV5-1 and J usage is TRBJ2-3; 7 positions agree with TRBD2. CDR3 length equals 14 residues. V shed 4 bases and J 5 bases; nucleotides not matched to a gene: 7. Per the germline V gene, CDR1 is SGHRS and CDR2 is YFSETQ. CDR3 DNA: TGCGCCAGCAGCGAGGGTCGCGGGAGAGATACGCAGTATTTT. Amino acid sequence: CASSEGRGRDTQYF.

The rearrangement joins TRBV7-2 to TRBJ1-1; tentatively, D is TRBD1 (5 bases). The CDR3 is made up of 15 amino acids. CDR1 is SGHTA and CDR2 is FQGNSA in the germline V gene. V lost 0 bases to trimming and J lost 5 bases, with 13 bases between them. CDR3 in amino acids: CASSLARQGRTEAFF. CDR3 bases: TGTGCCAGCAGCTTAGCACGGCAGGGAAGGACTGAAGCTTTCTTT.

The chain recombines TRBV11-2 with TRBJ2-7; D is perhaps TRBD1 (6 bases). V dropped 2 bases and J dropped 1 base, with 12 bases sitting between them. The CDR3 covers 15 residues. Looked up from germline, CDR1 is SGHAT and CDR2 is FQNNGV. CDR3 bases: TGTGCCAGCAGCTTACCGGGACACCCATCCTACGAGCAGTACTTC. This encodes CASSLPGHPSYEQYF.

The chain employs TRBV30 and TRBJ2-7; 11 nucleotides match TRBD1. This CDR3 is 16 amino acids long. Germline values: CDR1 GTSNPN, CDR2 SVGIG (reference sequence). V was clipped by 8 bases and J by 0 bases; unmatched bases: 12. DNA of the CDR3: TGTGCCGCCTCGGGACAGGGGGACCTAAGCTCCTACGAGCAGTACTTC. Translated, it gives CAASGQGDLSSYEQYF.

The chain couples TRBV5-4 to TRBJ1-6; D is perhaps TRBD1 (6 bases). This CDR3 has 16 residues. Germline lookup yields CDR1 SGHNT and CDR2 YYREEE (reference sequence). V lost 4 bases and J 5 bases, leaving 16 bases between the germline ends. The CDR3 here is CASSAGGGHNNSPLHF. The CDR3 region has the DNA TGTGCCAGCAGCGCGGGAGGGGGACACAATAATTCACCCCTCCACTTT.

The rearrangement joins TRBV20-1 to TRBJ2-7; D might be TRBD1 (5 bases). This CDR3 spans 11 amino acids. The ends were cut back, 6 bases at V and 1 base at J, with 7 bases in the middle. CDR1 and CDR2 (germline): DFQATT, SNEGSKA (reference sequence). DNA of the CDR3: TGCAGTGCAGACAGTTCCTACGAGCAGTACTTC. Translation gives CSADSSYEQYF.

Only one count was recorded for this clone. The chain employs TRBV7-9 and TRBJ2-2; TRBD2 agrees at 7 bases. The CDR3 contains 14 residues. The V gene's germline CDR1 is SEHNR and CDR2 FQNEAQ (reference sequence). V lost 3 bases and J lost 6; bases outside the gene matches: 4. This CDR3 reads CASSFRRESGELFF. Here the CDR3 DNA reads TGTGCCAGCAGCTTCCGGCGGGAGTCCGGGGAGCTGTTTTTT.

Only a few counts were recorded for this clone. The chain employs TRBV27 and TRBJ1-1; D is unclear. Germline-derived CDR1 and CDR2 are MNHEY and SMNVEV (reference sequence). V gave up 4 bases and J gave up 2 bases, with 2 bases separating them. This CDR3 comprises 11 residues. The CDR3 DNA follows: TGTGCCAGCAGTTCAAACACTGAAGCTTTCTTT. Translating it yields CASSSNTEAFF.

This chain connects TRBV11-2 to TRBJ2-3; 8 bases agree with TRBD2. This CDR3 comprises 16 residues. Germline assignment: CDR1 SGHAT and CDR2 FQNNGV. J was trimmed by 0 bases and V by 5 bases; bases with no gene match: 7. The CDR3 bases are TGTGCCAGCAGCCGGAGCGGGAGAGGGAGCACAGATACGCAGTATTTT. This sequence encodes CASSRSGRGSTDTQYF.

This chain connects TRBV11-2 to TRBJ2-2, with 7 bases matching TRBD2. The CDR3 is made up of 16 amino acids. Germline values: CDR1 SGHAT, CDR2 FQNNGV. With 8 bases clipped from V and 7 bases from J, the junction kept 16 bases outside the gene matches. The chain's CDR3 is CASRGLWEGKIGELFF. The CDR3 bases are TGTGCCAGCCGTGGACTGTGGGAGGGCAAAATCGGGGAGCTGTTTTTT.

The J gene is TRBJ1-1, the V gene TRBV27; D remains unclear. Germline CDR1 MNHEY, CDR2 SMNVEV (reference sequence). The CDR3 is 13 amino acids. Trimming removed 1 base at V and 5 bases at J, with 8 bases between. The CDR3 bases are TGTGCCAGCAGTTTATTCGGGGATACTGAAGCTTTCTTT. Its protein is CASSLFGDTEAFF.

The rearrangement uses TRBV4-2 and TRBJ2-7; no definite D call. Between the trimmed V and J ends, which lost 2 bases and 2 bases, there was a span of 13 bases. From germline, CDR1 is LGHNA and CDR2 YNFKEQ. This CDR3 comprises 15 residues. The CDR3 nucleotides read TGTGCCAGCAGCCAACTTTCAGGATTACCCTACGAGCAGTACTTC. It specifies CASSQLSGLPYEQYF.

This sequence joins TRBV30 and TRBJ2-7; 14 bases fit TRBD2. The CDR3 spans 14 residues. The junction had 2 bases not matched to a gene; V was cut back by 2 bases and J by 5 bases. Germline CDR1 GTSNPN, CDR2 SVGIG (reference sequence). The CDR3 DNA follows: TGTGCCTGGAGTCCGGGACTAGCGGGAGACGAGCAGTACTTC. Protein sequence: CAWSPGLAGDEQYF. The full variable domain, its missing parts supplied by reference TRBV30 and TRBJ2-7, is SQTIHQWPATLVQPVGSPLSLECTVEGTSNPNLYWYRQAAGRGLQLLFYSVGIGQISSEVPQNLSASRPQDRQFILSSKKLLLSDSGFYLCAWSPGLAGDEQYFGPGTRLTVT.

The rearrangement links TRBV5-4 to TRBJ1-6; 12 nucleotides agree with TRBD1. This CDR3 region has 16 residues. CDR1 SGHNT and CDR2 YYREEE come from the germline V gene (reference sequence). V dropped 4 bases and J dropped 12; count of bases not matched to a gene: 11. For the CDR3, the DNA is TGTGCCAGCAGCCAGCCGGGACAGGGGGCGCAGGGACCCCTCCACTTT. It codes for CASSQPGQGAQGPLHF.

CDR3: CASSLLDSPEETQYF. The CDR3, as DNA: TGTGCCAGCAGCTTATTGGACAGTCCAGAAGAGACCCAGTACTTC. The chain joins TRBV7-9 to TRBJ2-5; D may be TRBD1 (6 bases). The germline CDR1 and CDR2 sequences are SEHNR and FQNEAQ (reference sequence). The length of the CDR3 is 15 residues. The germline V and J ends were trimmed by 2 bases and 3 bases, with 13 bases remaining between them.